Listed below are T cell receptor beta chains from one sample, sequenced in a study of T cells expressing NK-cell markers. TCRdb reanalyzed the 5' RACE reads and collapses them to one entry per CDR3 protein, without DNA. With about 260,000 distinct CDR3 sequences in the sample, the ten largest clones hold approximately 0.41%. Sequencing input: blood T cells: a sorted CD56 or NKG2C T cell subset, CD4+ or CD8+ T cells, or bulk PBMC T cells (not recorded which). These receptors all stem from a man between 18 and 29 years old in good health. The CDR3 runs from the conserved cysteine through the conserved F or W.

>TRBV12-3/TRBV12-4|TRBJ2-1
CASSPRPISSYNEQFF
>TRBV18|TRBJ1-1
CASSPYSDTEAFF
>TRBV12-3/TRBV12-4|TRBJ2-1
CASTYSGRVGEQFF
>TRBV24-1|TRBJ1-5
CATSDFGGSPQHF
>TRBV12-3/TRBV12-4|TRBJ2-2
CASSSPGLAGVLTGELFF
>TRBV24-1|TRBJ2-5
CATSPDQFTQYF
>TRBV12-3/TRBV12-4|TRBJ1-5
CASSTSPGQFNQPQHF
>TRBV5-6|TRBJ2-7
CASSWTRGSYEQYF
>TRBV4-3|TRBJ2-5
CASSQEGTQKETQYF
>TRBV11-1|TRBJ2-1
CASSLNRVNEQFF
>TRBV9|TRBJ1-2
CASSVDGRGYGYTF
>TRBV7-3|TRBJ2-1
CASSLGPGNEQFF
>TRBV5-1|TRBJ1-1
CASSFYRGQGDTEAFF
>TRBV18|TRBJ2-4
CASSPRGGGSAKNIQYF
>TRBV12-3/TRBV12-4|TRBJ1-2
CASSLDRASYGYTF
>TRBV3-1|TRBJ2-2
CASSQVDRGAGELFF
>TRBV19|TRBJ1-1
CASISKNRGLTEAFF
>TRBV6-5|TRBJ1-3
CASSYSSPGQTGGGTIYF
>TRBV11-3|TRBJ2-2
CASSLVLASTNTGELFF
>TRBV20-1|TRBJ2-2
CSAATHRATGELFF
>TRBV7-2|TRBJ2-1
CASSLSGLAGANEQFF
>TRBV6-5|TRBJ2-3
CASSYSTSGGTDTQYF
>TRBV29-1|TRBJ2-1
CSVDSSPGTGPFNEQFF
>TRBV12-3/TRBV12-4|TRBJ1-2
CASSLSPRSSYGYTF
>TRBV29-1|TRBJ2-3
CSVGEGIPDTQYF
>TRBV5-4|TRBJ2-2
CASSLVAGSVAGELFF